These 21 T cell receptor beta chains share one sample of origin, sequenced in a study of graft-versus-host responses after intestinal transplantation. TCRdb keeps only in-frame clones here, not all; method: immunoSEQ multiplex PCR. The top ten clones hold around 1.5% of a sample with tens of thousands of clones, 70% to 90% of them seen once. Sequencing was performed on PBMCs, taken 26 days after transplant. The origin of the receptors is a human patient who received an intestinal transplant, so some T cells may come from the graft donor.

V is TRBV5-1 and J is TRBJ2-7, with D perhaps matching TRBD1 (6 bases). Germline V gene sequence: CDR1 SGHRS, CDR2 YFSETQ. The CDR3 is 14 amino acids. V lost 2 bases, J lost 4 bases, and 13 bases lay in between. The CDR3 spells CASSLEPGVYEQYV. Written as DNA, the CDR3 is TGCGCCAGCAGCTTAGAGCCAGGGGTATACGAGCAGTACGTC.

The chain is built from TRBV5-1 and TRBJ1-3; the match to TRBD1 covers 7 bases. V was clipped by 7 bases and J by 4 bases; unmatched bases: 8. CDR1 SGHRS and CDR2 YFSETQ come from the germline V gene. This CDR3 has 14 amino acids. CDR3 DNA: TGCGCCAGCTCTCGAGGGGGCGCGGGAAACACCATATATTTT. Encoded protein: CASSRGGAGNTIYF.

This chain uses TRBV30 with TRBJ2-3; maybe TRBD1 (6 bases). The germline gives CDR1 GTSNPN, CDR2 SVGIG (reference sequence). This CDR3 contains 15 residues. The V and J ends lost 4 bases and 0 bases respectively, with 14 bases between them. CDR3 DNA sequence: TGTGCCTGGACTACAGGGACGGCTAGCACAGATACGCAGTATTTT. Residues: CAWTTGTASTDTQYF.

The chain combines TRBV5-6 with TRBJ1-5; 7 bases are shared with TRBD1. Germline CDR1 reads SGHDT; CDR2 reads YYEEEE. Unmatched junction bases numbered 7, after V lost 3 bases and J lost 4 bases. The CDR3 contains 15 residues. As DNA, the CDR3 is TGTGCCAGCAGCTCATCGTACAGGGGTAATCAGCCCCAGCATTTT. Protein product: CASSSSYRGNQPQHF.

V is TRBV5-1 and J is TRBJ2-1; possible D gene TRBD2, 6 bases. The germline V gene encodes CDR1 SGHRS and CDR2 YFSETQ. The CDR3 runs 15 residues. The V end lost 7 bases, the J end lost 6 bases, and 20 bases lay between the germline ends. The CDR3 loop is CASAPGLQNSNEQFF. CDR3 coding DNA: TGCGCCAGCGCCCCGGGACTGCAAAATTCCAATGAGCAGTTCTTC.

The sample holds a few counts of this clone. The rearrangement links TRBV19 to TRBJ1-3; D is ambiguous. With 2 bases removed from V and 4 bases from J, the gap between germline ends came to 3 bases. Looked up from germline, CDR1 is LNHDA and CDR2 is SQIVND (reference sequence). CDR3 length: 12 residues. For the CDR3, the DNA is TGTGCCAGTAGTATACCGGGAAACACCATATATTTT. Residues: CASSIPGNTIYF.

The chain combines TRBV28 with TRBJ2-3; TRBD2 might be the D (5 bases). This CDR3 has 15 amino acids. With 5 bases removed from V and 3 bases from J, the gap between germline ends came to 15 bases. The germline CDR1 and CDR2 sequences are MDHEN and SYDVKM. This CDR3 reads CASSPHGVDTDTQYF. Here the CDR3 DNA reads TGTGCCAGCAGTCCCCACGGGGTAGATACAGATACGCAGTATTTT.

V is TRBV6-6 and J is TRBJ2-1; tentatively, D is TRBD2 (6 bases). The CDR3 is 12 amino acids. Deletions cut 5 bases from V and 5 bases from J, with 7 bases between. Germline loops: CDR1 MNHNY, CDR2 SVGAGI (reference sequence). The CDR3 sequence: CASSPSDNEQFF. The CDR3 nucleotides read TGTGCCAGCAGTCCTAGCGACAATGAGCAGTTCTTC.

This chain connects TRBV7-2 to TRBJ2-7; 9 bases align to TRBD1. With 5 bases clipped from V and 2 bases from J, the junction kept 4 bases outside the gene matches. From germline, CDR1 is SGHTA and CDR2 FQGNSA. CDR3 length equals 14 residues. The CDR3 bases are TGTGCCAGCAGCCCGGGGACAGGGCCCTACGAGCAGTACTTC. It specifies CASSPGTGPYEQYF. Together with reference TRBV7-2 and TRBJ2-7, the CDR3 gives the full variable domain: GAGVSQSPSNKVTEKGKDVELRCDPISGHTALYWYRQSLGQGLEFLIYFQGNSAPDKSGLPSDRFSAERTGGSVSTLTIQRTQQEDSAVYLCASSPGTGPYEQYFGPGTRLTVT.

This clone was counted a few times. The chain is built from TRBV5-8 and TRBJ2-7, with TRBD2 as a possible D gene (6 bases). This CDR3 region has 16 residues. The germline gives CDR1 SGHTS, CDR2 YDEGEE. V gave up 0 bases and J gave up 2 bases, with 15 bases separating them. The CDR3 DNA reads TGTGCCAGCAGCTTGGAAGGCTTGGAGGGGCCCTACGAGCAGTACGTC. This gives the protein CASSLEGLEGPYEQYV.

J is TRBJ1-1 and V is TRBV13, with D maybe TRBD1 (6 bases). The CDR3 runs 14 residues. CDR1 and CDR2 (germline): PRHDT, FYEKMQ (reference sequence). V lost 4 bases to trimming and J lost 5 bases, with 14 bases between them. The CDR3 DNA follows: TGTGCCAGCAGCTACCTAGGGGGGGAGACTGAAGCTTTCTTT. It translates to CASSYLGGETEAFF.

This clone was observed a handful of times. V and J are TRBV5-1 and TRBJ2-1; D is uncertain. The germline V gene encodes CDR1 SGHRS and CDR2 YFSETQ. Trimming removed 4 bases at V and 3 bases at J, with 5 bases between. This CDR3 is built from 12 residues. The CDR3 DNA reads TGCGCCAGCAGCCTAAACTACAATGAGCAGTTCTTC. Protein: CASSLNYNEQFF.

CDR3 sequence: CASSLEEGTFLRQYF. The CDR3 DNA reads as TGTGCCAGCAGTCTCGAGGAGGGCACCTTTCTTCGACAGTACTTC. V gene TRBV28 combines with J gene TRBJ2-7; D might be TRBD2 (6 bases). The germline gives CDR1 MDHEN, CDR2 SYDVKM. The CDR3 has 15 residues. The ends were cut back, 5 bases at V and 10 bases at J, with 24 bases in the middle.

The rearrangement joins TRBV7-9 to TRBJ2-7; TRBD1 matches at 10 bases. CDR3 length: 14 amino acids. V lost 1 base and J lost 5; bases outside the gene matches: 2. Germline CDR1 reads SEHNR; CDR2 reads FQNEAQ (reference sequence). CDR3 loop: CASSLVGTGDEQYF. CDR3 coding DNA: TGTGCCAGCAGCTTAGTCGGGACAGGGGACGAGCAGTACTTC. Combining the CDR3 with reference TRBV7-9 and TRBJ2-7 gives the whole variable domain DTGVSQNPRHKITKRGQNVTFRCDPISEHNRLYWYRQTLGQGPEFLTYFQNEAQLEKSRLLSDRFSAERPKGSFSTLEIQRTEQGDSAMYLCASSLVGTGDEQYFGPGTRLTVT.

J is TRBJ2-2 and V is TRBV5-6; D is possibly TRBD1 (5 bases). Germline CDR1 SGHDT, CDR2 YYEEEE. V lost 4 bases and J lost 2, with 12 bases in between. The CDR3 is 15 amino acids. CDR3 nucleotide sequence: TGTGCCAGCAGCCCACGGACAAGAAACACCGGGGAGCTGTTTTTT. It specifies CASSPRTRNTGELFF. The whole variable domain, filled in from reference TRBV5-6 and TRBJ2-2, reads DAGVTQSPTHLIKTRGQQVTLRCSPKSGHDTVSWYQQALGQGPQFIFQYYEEEERQRGNFPDRFSGHQFPNYSSELNVNALLLGDSALYLCASSPRTRNTGELFFGEGSRLTVL.

The chain links TRBV30 to TRBJ1-1; 7 nucleotides match TRBD1. Germline V gene sequence: CDR1 GTSNPN, CDR2 SVGIG (reference sequence). CDR3 length: 15 residues. Trimming removed 4 bases from V and 0 bases from J; junction bases left unmatched: 8. The CDR3 region has the DNA TGTGCCTGGAAAGATACAGGGGTAGTGAACACTGAAGCTTTCTTT. It translates to CAWKDTGVVNTEAFF.

The V call is TRBV28, the J call TRBJ2-3; 12 bases are shared with TRBD1. V shed 10 bases, J shed 5 bases, and the junction held 10 bases outside the gene matches. CDR1 and CDR2 from the germline V gene are MDHEN and SYDVKM. The length of the CDR3 is 15 residues. The CDR3 nucleotides read TGTGCCACCATGACGGGACAGGGGGCCGGAGATACGCAGTATTTT. Translated: CATMTGQGAGDTQYF.

CDR3 residues: CASSLSGFGTEAFF. CDR3 coding DNA: TGTGCCAGCAGTTTATCGGGCTTCGGCACTGAAGCTTTCTTT. This sequence joins TRBV27 and TRBJ1-1, with no clear D. The V and J ends lost 0 bases and 4 bases respectively, with 9 bases between them. This CDR3 has 14 residues. Germline loops: CDR1 MNHEY, CDR2 SMNVEV (reference sequence).

The V gene is TRBV2, the J gene TRBJ1-1, with D tentatively TRBD1 (6 bases). The CDR3 runs 15 residues. Trimming pared 1 base from V and 8 bases from J, leaving 17 bases between. Germline lookup yields CDR1 SNHLY and CDR2 FYNNEI. Here the CDR3 DNA reads TGTGCCAGCAGTGAAGAGACCGGGGGGCAAAGGGAAGCTTTCTTT. It codes for CASSEETGGQREAFF.

V and J are TRBV11-3 and TRBJ1-2, with D maybe TRBD1 (6 bases). Trimming removed 4 bases from V and 8 bases from J, with 11 bases in between. From germline, CDR1 is SGHNT and CDR2 YENEEA. The CDR3 loop spans 12 amino acids. As DNA, the CDR3 is TGTGCCAGCAGCTGGACAGAGCTGGGCTACACCTTC. Its protein product is CASSWTELGYTF.

The V and J genes are TRBV9 and TRBJ2-1, with a tentative D call TRBD2 (7 bases). Germline CDR1 and CDR2: SGDLS and YYNGEE. V gave up 8 bases and J gave up 7 bases, with 19 bases separating them. The CDR3 loop spans 14 amino acids. The CDR3 region is CASTQGGGGNEQFF. CDR3 nucleotide sequence: TGTGCCAGTACCCAGGGAGGGGGGGGGAATGAGCAGTTCTTC.